These T cell receptor beta chains were read from a single sample in a study of technical replicates of blood from four donors. The table came from immunoSEQ multiplex PCR; TCRdb's copy has only in-frame clones and leaves some out. The table shows roughly 97,000 clones, with about 96% occurring only once. What was sequenced was T cells isolated from PBMCs. These receptors were collected from a human donor in good health. CDR3s include the opening cysteine and the closing phenylalanine or tryptophan. A D gene is named only where the DNA matches it firmly. Part of the rows lack a size; the others show once, few, many or a class for expanded clones.

j_gene | v_gene | d_gene | abundance | CDR3nt | CDR3aa
TRBJ2-7 | TRBV30 | TRBD1 | NA | TGTGCCTGGAGTGTGGGACAGCCTAGTGAGCAGTACTTC | CAWSVGQPSEQYF
TRBJ1-2 | TRBV5-6 | NA | NA | TGTGCCAGCAGCTTGCCGGGCTATGGCTACACCTTC | CASSLPGYGYTF
TRBJ1-3 | TRBV28 | TRBD1 | NA | TGTGCCAGCAGGAAACAGGGGGGCGGAAACACCATATATTTT | CASRKQGGGNTIYF
TRBJ1-1 | TRBV18 | TRBD1 | NA | TGTGCCAGCTCACCGATGGACAGGGCCACTGAAGCTTTCTTT | CASSPMDRATEAFF
TRBJ1-2 | TRBV6-5 | TRBD1 | NA | TGTGCCAGCAGTTATTACCCAGGGGGCATCTACGGCTACACCTTC | CASSYYPGGIYGYTF
TRBJ1-1 | TRBV6-6 | NA | NA | TGTGCCAGCAGTGGAATGGGACACCGGAACACTGAAGCTTTCTTT | CASSGMGHRNTEAFF
TRBJ2-7 | TRBV4-2 | TRBD2 | once | TGTGCCAGCAGCCAATGGCGAGGTCTAGCGGGAGTCGGCGAGCAGTACTTC | CASSQWRGLAGVGEQYF
TRBJ2-7 | TRBV13 | NA | NA | TGTGCCAGCAGCTTAGCCGACAGGCCCTACGAGCAGTACTTC | CASSLADRPYEQYF
TRBJ2-1 | TRBV4-3 | NA | NA | TGCGCCAGCAGCCAAGATCCCCCCGGGAGCTACAATGAGCAGTTCTTC | CASSQDPPGSYNEQFF
TRBJ1-2 | TRBV30 | NA | NA | TGTGCCTGGAGAGGCCTAGGAGCTCACTATGGCTACACCTTC | CAWRGLGAHYGYTF
TRBJ1-5 | TRBV2 | TRBD1 | NA | TGTGCCAGCAGTTATGACAGGGGAAACGAACAGCCCCAGCATTTT | CASSYDRGNEQPQHF
TRBJ1-1 | TRBV11-2 | NA | NA | TGTGCCAGCAGCTTAGTAAGGCAGGGAGGCACTGAAGCTTTCTTT | CASSLVRQGGTEAFF
TRBJ2-7 | TRBV27 | NA | NA | TGTGCCAGCAGTTATAGGGGCCCGTCCGAGCAGTACTTC | CASSYRGPSEQYF
TRBJ2-7 | TRBV6-1 | TRBD1 | NA | TGTGCCAGCAGCTGGGGACAGGCCTACGAGCAGTACTTC | CASSWGQAYEQYF
TRBJ2-1 | TRBV29-1 | TRBD2 | NA | TGCAGCGTTGAAGGCCTAGTATTTTCTAGCGGGGGGTCGGATGAGCAGTTCTTC | CSVEGLVFSSGGSDEQFF
TRBJ1-5 | TRBV30 | NA | NA | TGTGCCTGGAGTCGATTTGTCGTGGCTGGGCAGGATCGCAATCAGCCCCAGCATTTT | CAWSRFVVAGQDRNQPQHF
TRBJ2-1 | TRBV27 | NA | once | TGTGCCAGCAGTCTTGAGGGAATCGGGTCCTACAATGAGCAGTTCTTC | CASSLEGIGSYNEQFF
TRBJ2-7 | TRBV10-3 | NA | once | TGTGCCATCAGTGAGTCGCAGTCAGATACCTACGAGCAGTACTTC | CAISESQSDTYEQYF
TRBJ1-2 | TRBV28 | TRBD1 | NA | TGTGCCAGCAGTTACCTATCCGGGACAGGGAGGAATGGCTACACCTTC | CASSYLSGTGRNGYTF
TRBJ1-1 | TRBV27 | NA | once | TGTGCCAGCAGTTTAGAGTGGGGGCTGGCTGAAGCTTTCTTT | CASSLEWGLAEAFF
TRBJ1-1 | TRBV29-1 | NA | NA | TGCAGCGTTACAGGTGGACCTGAAGCTTTCTTT | CSVTGGPEAFF
TRBJ2-1 | TRBV6-5 | TRBD2 | NA | TGTGCCACTAACCAGATAGTAGCGGGAGTCAGTGAGCAGTTCTTC | CATNQIVAGVSEQFF
TRBJ2-3 | TRBV5-1 | TRBD1 | NA | TGCGCCAGCAGCTTGGGACAGGGTCAAAAAACAGATACGCAGTATTTT | CASSLGQGQKTDTQYF
TRBJ2-5 | TRBV10-3 | NA | NA | TGTGCCATCAGTGGACGGGATCAGAGGCAAGAGACCCAGTACTTC | CAISGRDQRQETQYF
TRBJ1-2 | TRBV4-1 | NA | NA | TGCGCCAGCAGCCAAATAGACACGACTAACTATGGCTACACCTTC | CASSQIDTTNYGYTF
TRBJ1-2 | TRBV6-5 | NA | NA | TGTGCCAGCGCCTTAACAGGGACCTTTGGCTACACCTTC | CASALTGTFGYTF
TRBJ2-7 | TRBV6-1 | NA | NA | TGTGCCAGCAGTGCGCCCGAGACAGGCAGCTTATACGAGCAGTACTTC | CASSAPETGSLYEQYF
TRBJ1-1 | TRBV30 | TRBD1 | once | TGTGCCTGGGAGGGACAGGGGAACACTGAAGCTTTCTTT | CAWEGQGNTEAFF
TRBJ2-2 | TRBV28 | TRBD1 | once | TGTGCCAGCAGGTCCGTTGGGACAGGGATCATCGGGGAGCTGTTTTTT | CASRSVGTGIIGELFF
TRBJ1-1 | TRBV19 | TRBD1 | NA | TGTGCCAGTAGTATGGGGACAGGGGGAGGCTCTGAAGCTTTCTTT | CASSMGTGGGSEAFF
TRBJ1-1 | TRBV9 | NA | NA | TGTGCCAGCAGCGTTCCAGGGAACACTGAAGCTTTCTTT | CASSVPGNTEAFF
TRBJ1-2 | TRBV28 | TRBD1 | NA | TGTGCCAGCAGTTTATCCCGGGGACAGACTAGTGGTGGCTACACCTTC | CASSLSRGQTSGGYTF
TRBJ1-2 | TRBV11-3 | TRBD1 | NA | TGTGCCAGCAGCTTAGGAACAGGGGGCGACTATGGCTACACCTTC | CASSLGTGGDYGYTF
TRBJ1-1 | TRBV28 | NA | NA | TGTGCCAGCAGTTGGATTGGGGACAAGAACACTGAAGCTTTCTTT | CASSWIGDKNTEAFF
TRBJ2-5 | TRBV29-1 | NA | NA | TGCAGCGTGGGTGGAGGGGCAGAGACCCAGTACTTC | CSVGGGAETQYF
TRBJ2-5 | TRBV20-1 | TRBD2 | NA | TGCAGTGCTAGAGATGGGAGGGACCAGTACTTC | CSARDGRDQYF
TRBJ2-7 | TRBV27 | TRBD2 | NA | TGTGCCAGCAGTTTACTAGCGGGAGGCGAGCAGTACTTC | CASSLLAGGEQYF
TRBJ2-4 | TRBV5-6 | TRBD2 | NA | TGTGCCAGCAGCTTGGGGGCTAGCGGGGTCCTAGCCAAAAACATTCAGTACTTC | CASSLGASGVLAKNIQYF
TRBJ2-5 | TRBV5-1 | NA | NA | TGCGCCAGCAGCTTGGACCAGGGAAGAGAGACCCAGTACTTC | CASSLDQGRETQYF
TRBJ1-2 | TRBV27 | TRBD1 | NA | TGTGCCAGCAGTTTATCTCGGACAGGGTATGGCTACACCTTC | CASSLSRTGYGYTF
TRBJ1-3 | TRBV7-2 | NA | NA | TGTGCCAGCAGCCCAGCCCTGGCAGGCTCTGGAAACACCATATATTTT | CASSPALAGSGNTIYF
TRBJ2-1 | TRBV5-1 | NA | NA | TGCGCCAGCAGGGACAGCCTTCGGTCTGATGAGCAGTTCTTC | CASRDSLRSDEQFF
TRBJ2-7 | TRBV14 | NA | NA | TGTGCCAGCAGCCCCGTTAGCTCCGGAAACTACGAGCAGTACTTC | CASSPVSSGNYEQYF
TRBJ2-7 | TRBV9 | NA | NA | TGTGCCAGCAGCGCCGAAGGGACACCTAAGAGCTCCTACGAGCAGTACTTC | CASSAEGTPKSSYEQYF
TRBJ1-5 | TRBV6-1 | TRBD1 | NA | TGTGCCAGCAGTGCCACCGGGACAGGGGTTCAGCCCCAGCATTTT | CASSATGTGVQPQHF
TRBJ1-1 | TRBV30 | NA | NA | TGTGCCTGGAGTGTAGTAGTTGGCAGCACGAGAGGGCCTGAAGCTTTCTTT | CAWSVVVGSTRGPEAFF
TRBJ2-3 | TRBV19 | TRBD2 | once | TGTGCCAGTAGTATAGTTGGCGGGAGGACCACAGATACGCAGTATTTT | CASSIVGGRTTDTQYF
TRBJ1-1 | TRBV6-1 | NA | NA | TGTGCCAGCCCGGCGGGGGCCTCCGCGGGGACTGAAGCTTTCTTT | CASPAGASAGTEAFF
TRBJ2-5 | TRBV4-1 | NA | NA | TGCGCCAGCAGCCACTCAGGGGGGGAGACCCAGTACTTC | CASSHSGGETQYF
TRBJ1-1 | TRBV15 | NA | NA | TGTGCCACCAGCAGGGGACATATGAACACTGAAGCTTTCTTT | CATSRGHMNTEAFF
TRBJ2-7 | TRBV30 | NA | NA | TGTGCCTGGAGTGGACTAGGACAACTAACCTACGAGCAGTACTTC | CAWSGLGQLTYEQYF
TRBJ1-5 | TRBV6-1 | NA | NA | TGTGCCAGCAGTGAAGCGCCGGAGGGCAATCAGCCCCAGCATTTT | CASSEAPEGNQPQHF